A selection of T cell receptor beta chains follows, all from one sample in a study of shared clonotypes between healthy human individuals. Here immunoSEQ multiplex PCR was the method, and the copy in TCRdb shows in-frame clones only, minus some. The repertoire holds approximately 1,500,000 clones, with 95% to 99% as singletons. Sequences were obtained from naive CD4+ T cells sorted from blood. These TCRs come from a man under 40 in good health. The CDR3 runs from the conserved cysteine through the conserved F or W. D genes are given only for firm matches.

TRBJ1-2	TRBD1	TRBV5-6	CATKGGTGNYGYTF	TGTGCCACCAAAGGGGGGACAGGGAACTATGGCTACACCTTC
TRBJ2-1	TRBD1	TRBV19	CASSVLTGGLFF	TGTGCCAGTAGTGTTCTGACAGGGGGCTTGTTCTTC
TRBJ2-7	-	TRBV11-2	CASSLSGGAGYEQYF	TGTGCCAGCAGCTTATCAGGGGGAGCGGGTTACGAGCAGTACTTC
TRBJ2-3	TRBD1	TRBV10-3	CAISESYRGTTDTQYF	TGTGCCATCAGTGAGTCTTACAGGGGGACCACAGATACGCAGTATTTT
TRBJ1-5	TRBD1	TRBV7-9	CASSPAGGLGNQPQHF	TGTGCCAGCAGTCCCGCAGGGGGCTTAGGGAATCAGCCCCAGCATTTT
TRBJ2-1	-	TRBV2	CASIDLPFNNEQFF	TGTGCCAGCATCGACTTACCTTTTAACAATGAGCAGTTCTTC
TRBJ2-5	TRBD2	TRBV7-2	CASKLASGRIQETQYF	TGTGCCAGCAAACTTGCTAGCGGGAGGATCCAAGAGACCCAGTACTTC
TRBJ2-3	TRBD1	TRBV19	CASSSDRGHTAISTDTQYF	TGTGCCAGTAGTTCGGACAGGGGGCATACGGCTATAAGCACAGATACGCAGTATTTT
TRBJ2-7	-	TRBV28	CASTLGGGVPYEQYF	TGTGCCAGCACCCTCGGGGGCGGGGTCCCCTACGAGCAGTACTTC
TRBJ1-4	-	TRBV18	CASSPAGPSDSFF	TGTGCCAGCTCACCAGCAGGGCCGAGTGATAGTTTTTTT
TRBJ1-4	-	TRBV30	CAWSVAEKLFF	TGTGCCTGGAGTGTCGCGGAAAAACTGTTTTTT
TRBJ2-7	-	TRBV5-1	CASSLGLAQDEQYF	TGCGCCAGCAGCTTGGGCCTAGCTCAGGACGAGCAGTACTTC